This TCR beta chain came from a study of Ad26.COV2.S vaccination and SARS-CoV-2 variants. Notes on the study in general: CD8+ and CD4+ T cells specific for spike reportedly responded with substantial breadth after vaccination. Spike-specific TCR breadth was greater after Ad26.COV2.S than placebo.

The CDR3 is made up of 17 amino acids. Trimming at V came to 0 bases and at J to 7 bases, leaving 12 bases not matched to a gene. Germline V gene sequence: CDR1 MDHEN, CDR2 SYDVKM. As to this clone: No antigen is known for it.

The protocol was immunoSEQ multiplex PCR, while the TCRdb copy is restricted to in-frame clones and leaves out a portion. The repertoire holds roughly 400,000 clones, with roughly 91% as singletons. Treatment in this sample: about 20 received Ad26.COV2.S at low or high dose, single or two shots; 5 received placebo; per-sample allocation not given. Collection of the samples took place on day 63 after the first injection of vaccine or placebo. Recruitment in Boston yielded a donor of adult age, 18-55 years. This TCR was sampled from a person between 18 and 60 years old who received the Ad26.COV2.S COVID-19 vaccine or a placebo. The material sequenced was peripheral blood, taken in a trial of Ad26.COV2.S vaccine versus placebo. V usage is TRBV28 and J usage is TRBJ1-5, with TRBD1 identical over 7 bases. CDR3 DNA: TGTGCCAGCAGTTTATGGTTGAACCGAGACAGGGTCCAGCCCCAGCATTTT. Its translation: CASSLWLNRDRVQPQHF.